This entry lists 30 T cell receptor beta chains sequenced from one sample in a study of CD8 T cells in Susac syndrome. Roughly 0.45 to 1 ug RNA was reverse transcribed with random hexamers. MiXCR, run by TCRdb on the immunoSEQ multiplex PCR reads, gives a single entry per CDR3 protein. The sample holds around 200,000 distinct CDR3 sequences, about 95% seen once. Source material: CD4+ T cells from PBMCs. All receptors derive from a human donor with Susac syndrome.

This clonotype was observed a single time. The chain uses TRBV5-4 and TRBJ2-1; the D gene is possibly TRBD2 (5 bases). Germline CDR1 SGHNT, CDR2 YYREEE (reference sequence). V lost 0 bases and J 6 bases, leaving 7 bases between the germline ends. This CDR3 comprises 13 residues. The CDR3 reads CASSLGLFNEQFF. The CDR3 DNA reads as TGTGCCAGCAGCTTGGGACTATTCAATGAGCAGTTCTTC. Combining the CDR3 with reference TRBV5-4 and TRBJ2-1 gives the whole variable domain ETGVTQSPTHLIKTRGQQVTLRCSSQSGHNTVSWYQQALGQGPQFIFQYYREEENGRGNFPPRFSGLQFPNYSSELNVNALELDDSALYLCASSLGLFNEQFFGPGTRLTVL.

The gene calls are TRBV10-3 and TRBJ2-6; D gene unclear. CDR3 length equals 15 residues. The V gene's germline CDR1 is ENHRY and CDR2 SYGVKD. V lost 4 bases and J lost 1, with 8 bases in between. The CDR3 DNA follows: TGTGCCATCAGTGGGAGCGCTTCTGGGGCCAACGTCCTGACTTTC. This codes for CAISGSASGANVLTF.

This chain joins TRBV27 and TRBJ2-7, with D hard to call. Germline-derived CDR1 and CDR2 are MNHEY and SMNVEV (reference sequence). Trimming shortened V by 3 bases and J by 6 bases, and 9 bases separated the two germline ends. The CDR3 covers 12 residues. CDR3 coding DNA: TGTGCCAGCAGTTTCTCTGGCACCGAGCAGTACTTC. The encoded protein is CASSFSGTEQYF.

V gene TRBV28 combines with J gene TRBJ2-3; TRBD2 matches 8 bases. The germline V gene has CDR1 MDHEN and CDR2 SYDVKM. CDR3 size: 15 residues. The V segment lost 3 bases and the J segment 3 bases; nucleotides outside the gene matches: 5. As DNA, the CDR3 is TGTGCCAGCAGTTTCGCCGGGACTAGTACAGATACGCAGTATTTT. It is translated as CASSFAGTSTDTQYF.

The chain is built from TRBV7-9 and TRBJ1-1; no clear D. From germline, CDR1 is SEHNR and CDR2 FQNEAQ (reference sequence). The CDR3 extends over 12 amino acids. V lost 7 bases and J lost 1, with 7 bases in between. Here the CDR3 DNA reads TGTGCCAGCACCTCTGAGAACACTGAAGCTTTCTTT. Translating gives CASTSENTEAFF.

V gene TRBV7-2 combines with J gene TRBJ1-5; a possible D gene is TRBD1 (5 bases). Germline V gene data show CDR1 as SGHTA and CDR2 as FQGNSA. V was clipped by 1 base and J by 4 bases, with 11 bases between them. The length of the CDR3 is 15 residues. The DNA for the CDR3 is TGTGCCAGCAGCTTAGGGCGACAGAGTAATCAGCCCCAGCATTTT. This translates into CASSLGRQSNQPQHF.

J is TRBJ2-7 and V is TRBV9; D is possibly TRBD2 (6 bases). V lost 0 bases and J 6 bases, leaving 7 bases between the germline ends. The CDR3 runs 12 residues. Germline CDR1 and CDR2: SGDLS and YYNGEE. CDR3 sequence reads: CASSVVEGEQYF. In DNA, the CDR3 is TGTGCCAGCAGCGTAGTGGAGGGCGAGCAGTACTTC.

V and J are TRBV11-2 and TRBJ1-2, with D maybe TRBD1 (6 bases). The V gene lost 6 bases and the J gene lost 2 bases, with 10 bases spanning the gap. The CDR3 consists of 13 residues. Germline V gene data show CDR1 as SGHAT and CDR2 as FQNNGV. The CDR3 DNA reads TGTGCCAGCAGTAAACAGGGAAACTATGGCTACACCTTC. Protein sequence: CASSKQGNYGYTF. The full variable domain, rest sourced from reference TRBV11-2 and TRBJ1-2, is EAGVAQSPRYKIIEKRQSVAFWCNPISGHATLYWYQQILGQGPKLLIQFQNNGVVDDSQLPKDRFSAERLKGVDSTLKIQPAKLEDSAVYLCASSKQGNYGYTFGSGTRLTVV.

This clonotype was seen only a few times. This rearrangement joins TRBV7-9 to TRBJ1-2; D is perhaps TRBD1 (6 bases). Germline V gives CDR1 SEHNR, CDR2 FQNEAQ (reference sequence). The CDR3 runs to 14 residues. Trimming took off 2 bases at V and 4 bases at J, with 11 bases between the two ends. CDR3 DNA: TGTGCCAGCAGCTTAACGGGGGGCGGCTATGGCTACACCTTC. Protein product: CASSLTGGGYGYTF.

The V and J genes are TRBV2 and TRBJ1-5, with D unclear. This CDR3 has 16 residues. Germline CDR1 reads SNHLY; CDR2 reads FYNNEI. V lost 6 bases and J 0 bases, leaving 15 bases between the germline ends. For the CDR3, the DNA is TGTGCCAGCAGAGGGTTCGGACGGTATAGCAATCAGCCCCAGCATTTT. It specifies CASRGFGRYSNQPQHF.

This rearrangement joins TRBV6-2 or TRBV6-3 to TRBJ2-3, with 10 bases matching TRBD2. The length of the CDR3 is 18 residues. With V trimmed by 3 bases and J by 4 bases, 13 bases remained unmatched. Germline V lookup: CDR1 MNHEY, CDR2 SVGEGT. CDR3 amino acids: CASSYPRTSGTTADTQYF. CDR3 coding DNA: TGTGCCAGCAGTTATCCCCGGACTAGCGGAACAACGGCAGATACGCAGTATTTT.

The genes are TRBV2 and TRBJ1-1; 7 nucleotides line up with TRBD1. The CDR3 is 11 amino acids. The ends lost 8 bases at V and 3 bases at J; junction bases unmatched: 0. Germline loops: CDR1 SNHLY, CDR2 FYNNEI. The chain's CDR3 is CASQGDTEAFF. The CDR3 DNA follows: TGTGCCAGCCAGGGGGACACTGAAGCTTTCTTT.

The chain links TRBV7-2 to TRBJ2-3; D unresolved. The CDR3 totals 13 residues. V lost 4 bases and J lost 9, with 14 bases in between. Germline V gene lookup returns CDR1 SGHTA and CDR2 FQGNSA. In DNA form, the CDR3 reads TGTGCCAGCAGCTCCTCACTCCCCAGCACGCAGTATTTT. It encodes CASSSSLPSTQYF.

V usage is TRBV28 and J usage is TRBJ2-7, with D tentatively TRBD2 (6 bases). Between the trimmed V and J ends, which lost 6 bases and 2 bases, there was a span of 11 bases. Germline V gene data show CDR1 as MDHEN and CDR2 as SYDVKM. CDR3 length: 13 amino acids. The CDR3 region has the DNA TGTGCCAGCAGACAGGAGGGCCCCTACGAGCAGTACTTC. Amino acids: CASRQEGPYEQYF.

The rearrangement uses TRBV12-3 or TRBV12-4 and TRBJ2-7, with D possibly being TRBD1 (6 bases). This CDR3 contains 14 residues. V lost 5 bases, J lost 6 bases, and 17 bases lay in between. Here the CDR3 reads CASSTTGRVGEQYF. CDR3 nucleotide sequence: TGTGCCAGCAGTACGACAGGAAGGGTCGGCGAGCAGTACTTC.

The CDR3, as DNA: TGTGCCAGCAGCTTAGTCGGCCCGGACACCATATATTTT. It translates to CASSLVGPDTIYF. V gene TRBV7-9 combines with J gene TRBJ1-3, with D uncertain. The CDR3 is 13 amino acids. From germline, CDR1 is SEHNR and CDR2 FQNEAQ (reference sequence). Trimming stripped 1 base from V and 8 bases from J, with 9 bases between.

CDR3 sequence: CASRGQGYSYEQYF. The CDR3 bases are TGTGCCAGCAGGGGACAGGGGTACTCCTACGAGCAGTACTTC. The chain carries TRBV27 and TRBJ2-7; TRBD1 aligns across 10 bases. The germline CDR1 and CDR2 sequences are MNHEY and SMNVEV (reference sequence). Trimming removed 6 bases from V and 0 bases from J; junction bases left unmatched: 2. The CDR3 contains 14 residues.

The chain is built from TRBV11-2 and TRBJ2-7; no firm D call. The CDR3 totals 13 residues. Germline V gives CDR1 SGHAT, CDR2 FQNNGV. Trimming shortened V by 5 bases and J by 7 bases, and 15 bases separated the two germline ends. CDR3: CASSGAIVGEQYF. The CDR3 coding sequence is TGTGCCAGCAGCGGCGCTATTGTGGGGGAGCAGTACTTC.

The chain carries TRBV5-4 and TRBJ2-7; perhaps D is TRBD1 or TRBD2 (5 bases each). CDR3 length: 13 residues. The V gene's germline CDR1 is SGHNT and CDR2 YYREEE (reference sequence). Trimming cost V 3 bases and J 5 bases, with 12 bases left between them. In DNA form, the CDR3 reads TGTGCCAGCAGCTCTGGGACCCGAGACGAGCAGTACTTC. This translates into CASSSGTRDEQYF.

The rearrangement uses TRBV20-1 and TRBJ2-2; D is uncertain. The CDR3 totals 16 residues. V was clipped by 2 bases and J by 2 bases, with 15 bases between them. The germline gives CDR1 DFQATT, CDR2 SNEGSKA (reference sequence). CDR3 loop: CSARNPRETNTGELFF. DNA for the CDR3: TGCAGTGCTAGAAACCCAAGAGAGACAAACACCGGGGAGCTGTTTTTT.

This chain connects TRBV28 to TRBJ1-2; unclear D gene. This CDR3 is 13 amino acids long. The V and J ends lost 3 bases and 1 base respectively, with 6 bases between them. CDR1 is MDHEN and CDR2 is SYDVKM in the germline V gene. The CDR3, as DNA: TGTGCCAGCAGTTTGGGTTTTAACTATGGCTACACCTTC. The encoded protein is CASSLGFNYGYTF.

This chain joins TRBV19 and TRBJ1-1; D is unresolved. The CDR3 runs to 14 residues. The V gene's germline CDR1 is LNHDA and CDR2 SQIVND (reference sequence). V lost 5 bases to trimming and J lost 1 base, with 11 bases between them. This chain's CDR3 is CASSLRRPNTEAFF. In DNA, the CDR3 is TGTGCCAGTAGTCTCCGTCGCCCGAACACTGAAGCTTTCTTT.

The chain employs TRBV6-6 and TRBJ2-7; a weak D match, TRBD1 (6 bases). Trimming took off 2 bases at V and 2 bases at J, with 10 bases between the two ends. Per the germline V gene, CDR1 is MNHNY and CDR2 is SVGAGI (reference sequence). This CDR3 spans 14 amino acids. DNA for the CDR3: TGTGCCAGCAGTTACCGGGACAAACCCTACGAGCAGTACTTC. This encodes CASSYRDKPYEQYF.

The CDR3 protein is CAWKQRESRREQFF. The CDR3 nucleotides are TGTGCCTGGAAACAGCGGGAGTCAAGAAGGGAGCAGTTCTTC. This chain uses TRBV30 with TRBJ2-1, with 8 bases identical to TRBD2. CDR3 length: 14 amino acids. Germline V lookup: CDR1 GTSNPN, CDR2 SVGIG (reference sequence). Germline trimming cut 4 bases from V and 10 bases from J; bases unmatched to any gene: 12.

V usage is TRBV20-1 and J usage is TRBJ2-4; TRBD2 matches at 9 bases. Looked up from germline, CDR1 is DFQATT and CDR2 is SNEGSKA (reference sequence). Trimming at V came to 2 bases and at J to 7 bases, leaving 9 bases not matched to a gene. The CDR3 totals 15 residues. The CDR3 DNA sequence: TGCAGTGCTAGACTGCCGGGACTAGCATTCAACATTCAGTACTTC. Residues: CSARLPGLAFNIQYF.

The CDR3 nucleotides read TGCAGTGCTAGGTGGGGCAGATCTCCGTCATACGAGCAGTACTTC. Its translation: CSARWGRSPSYEQYF. The chain employs TRBV20-1 and TRBJ2-7; D perhaps matches TRBD1 (5 bases). The CDR3 covers 15 residues. Germline CDR1 reads DFQATT; CDR2 reads SNEGSKA (reference sequence). The V end was cut by 3 bases, the J end by 4 bases, with 19 bases between.

CDR3 sequence (DNA): TGCAGTGCGGCTCAGGGTTTCGAGGTCAATCAGCCCCAGCATTTT. Translated, it gives CSAAQGFEVNQPQHF. The chain joins TRBV20-1 to TRBJ1-5; tentatively, D is TRBD1 (5 bases). The CDR3 sequence is 15 residues long. Germline V lookup: CDR1 DFQATT, CDR2 SNEGSKA (reference sequence). Trimming took 6 bases from V and 3 from J, leaving 18 bases between them.

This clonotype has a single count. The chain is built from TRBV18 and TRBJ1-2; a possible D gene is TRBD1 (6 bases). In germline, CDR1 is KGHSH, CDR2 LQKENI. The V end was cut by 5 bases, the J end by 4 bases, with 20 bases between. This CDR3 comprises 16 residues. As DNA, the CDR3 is TGTGCCAGCTCAATATCCGACAGGTCTTACTTCTATGGCTACACCTTC. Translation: CASSISDRSYFYGYTF.

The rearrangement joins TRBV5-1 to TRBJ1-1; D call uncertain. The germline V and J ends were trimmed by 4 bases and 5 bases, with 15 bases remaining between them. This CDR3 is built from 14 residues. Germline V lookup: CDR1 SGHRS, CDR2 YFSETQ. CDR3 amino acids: CASSLQPLVTEAFF. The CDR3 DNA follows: TGCGCCAGCAGCCTACAGCCCTTAGTAACTGAAGCTTTCTTT.

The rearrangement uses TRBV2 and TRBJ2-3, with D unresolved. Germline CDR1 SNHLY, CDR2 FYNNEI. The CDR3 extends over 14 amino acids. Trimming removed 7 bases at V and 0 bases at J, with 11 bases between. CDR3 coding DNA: TGTGCCAGCAAAGGCGGCCCTAGCACAGATACGCAGTATTTT. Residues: CASKGGPSTDTQYF. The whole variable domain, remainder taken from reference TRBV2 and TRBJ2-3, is EPEVTQTPSHQVTQMGQEVILRCVPISNHLYFYWYRQILGQKVEFLVSFYNNEISEKSEIFDDQFSVERPDGSNFTLKIRSTKLEDSAMYFCASKGGPSTDTQYFGPGTRLTVL.